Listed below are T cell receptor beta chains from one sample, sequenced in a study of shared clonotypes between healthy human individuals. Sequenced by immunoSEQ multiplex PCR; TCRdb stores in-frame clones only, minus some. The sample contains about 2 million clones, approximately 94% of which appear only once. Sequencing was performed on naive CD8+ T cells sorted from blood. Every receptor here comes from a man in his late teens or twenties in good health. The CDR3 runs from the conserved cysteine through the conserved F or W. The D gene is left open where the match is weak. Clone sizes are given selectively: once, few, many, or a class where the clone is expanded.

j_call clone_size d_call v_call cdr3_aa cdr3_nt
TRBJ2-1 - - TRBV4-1 CASSQDASSYNEQFF TGCGCCAGCAGCCAAGATGCGAGCTCCTACAATGAGCAGTTCTTC
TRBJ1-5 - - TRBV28 CAIGNNQPQHF TGTGCCATCGGGAACAATCAGCCCCAGCATTTT
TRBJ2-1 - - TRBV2 CARSWGDGGEQFF TGTGCCAGATCCTGGGGGGATGGGGGTGAGCAGTTCTTC
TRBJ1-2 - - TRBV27 CASSYEWPVDGYTF TGTGCCAGCAGTTACGAATGGCCAGTAGATGGCTACACCTTC
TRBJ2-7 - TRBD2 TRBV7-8 CASSLGPGGAGEQYF TGTGCCAGCAGCTTGGGGCCCGGGGGGGCCGGCGAGCAGTACTTC
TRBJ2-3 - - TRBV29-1 CSVITGTDTQYF TGCAGCGTCATAACTGGGACAGATACGCAGTATTTT
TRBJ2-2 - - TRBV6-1 CASSDGLFAGELFF TGTGCCAGCAGTGACGGACTATTCGCCGGGGAGCTGTTTTTT
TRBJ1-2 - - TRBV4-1 CASSQEAATNYGYTF TGCGCCAGCAGCCAAGAGGCAGCGACTAACTATGGCTACACCTTC
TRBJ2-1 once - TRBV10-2 CASSETGLNNEQFF TGCGCCAGCAGTGAGACTGGCCTTAATAATGAGCAGTTCTTC
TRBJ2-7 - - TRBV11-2 CASSFGQGPYEQYF TGTGCCAGCAGCTTTGGTCAGGGCCCCTACGAGCAGTACTTC
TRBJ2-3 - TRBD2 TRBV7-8 CASSKTGLAGVISTDTQYF TGTGCCAGCAGCAAAACGGGACTAGCGGGGGTCATAAGCACAGATACGCAGTATTTT
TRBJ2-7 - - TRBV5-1 CASSLDGAYEQYF TGCGCCAGCAGCTTGGACGGGGCTTACGAGCAGTACTTC
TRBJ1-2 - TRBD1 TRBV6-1 CASSSWRQGYGYTF TGTGCCAGCAGTTCCTGGCGACAGGGGTATGGCTACACCTTC
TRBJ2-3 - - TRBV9 CASSVGTDPDTQYF TGTGCCAGCAGCGTAGGAACAGACCCAGATACGCAGTATTTT
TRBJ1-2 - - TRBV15 CATSSGLGEVGGYTF TGTGCCACCAGCAGTGGACTTGGGGAGGTGGGAGGCTACACCTTC
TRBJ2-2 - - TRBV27 CASSLLKGPTNTGELFF TGTGCCAGCAGTTTGTTAAAGGGGCCTACAAACACCGGGGAGCTGTTTTTT
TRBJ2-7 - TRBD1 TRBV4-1 CASSHPGTGEGEQYF TGCGCCAGCAGCCACCCCGGGACAGGGGAAGGGGAGCAGTACTTC
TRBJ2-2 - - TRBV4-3 CASSQGGPNTGELFF TGCGCCAGCAGCCAAGGGGGCCCGAACACCGGGGAGCTGTTTTTT
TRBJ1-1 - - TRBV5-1 CASSLGEGNTEAFF TGCGCCAGCAGCTTGGGGGAGGGGAACACTGAAGCTTTCTTT
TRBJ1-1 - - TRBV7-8 CASSLLGRILGSNTEAFF TGTGCCAGCAGCTTACTGGGCAGGATATTGGGGTCGAACACTGAAGCTTTCTTT
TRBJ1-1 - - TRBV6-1 CASTVGNTEAFF TGTGCCAGCACGGTGGGGAACACTGAAGCTTTCTTT
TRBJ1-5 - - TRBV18 CASSPRAGNSNQPQHF TGTGCCAGCTCACCACGGGCAGGGAATAGCAATCAGCCCCAGCATTTT
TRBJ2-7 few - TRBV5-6 CASRDGISYEQYF TGTGCCAGCAGGGACGGGATCTCCTACGAGCAGTACTTC
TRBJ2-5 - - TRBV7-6 CASSDDYLQETQYF TGTGCCAGCAGCGACGACTACCTCCAAGAGACCCAGTACTTC
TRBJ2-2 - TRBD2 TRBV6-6 CASLAGGTGELFF TGTGCCAGCTTAGCGGGAGGCACCGGGGAGCTGTTTTTT
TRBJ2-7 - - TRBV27 CASSFGLDSYEQYF TGTGCCAGCAGTTTCGGACTCGATTCCTACGAGCAGTACTTC
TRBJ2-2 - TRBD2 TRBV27 CASSLGLATVTGELFF TGTGCCAGCAGTCTCGGACTAGCGACAGTCACCGGGGAGCTGTTTTTT
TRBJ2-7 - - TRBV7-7 CASSPHGGYEQYF TGTGCTAGCAGCCCTCACGGGGGCTACGAGCAGTACTTC
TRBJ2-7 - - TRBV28 CASSYGQTYEQYF TGTGCCAGCAGCTACGGACAGACTTACGAGCAGTACTTC
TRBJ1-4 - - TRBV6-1 CASSEWPRGAGLISEKLFF TGTGCCAGCAGTGAATGGCCTCGGGGGGCAGGGTTGATTAGTGAAAAACTGTTTTTT
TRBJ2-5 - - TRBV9 CASSVGAGPETQYF TGTGCCAGCAGCGTAGGTGCGGGCCCTGAGACCCAGTACTTC
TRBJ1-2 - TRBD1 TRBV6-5 CASSWTGEVYGYTF TGTGCCAGCAGTTGGACAGGGGAGGTTTATGGCTACACCTTC
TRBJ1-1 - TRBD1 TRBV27 CASRPQGDMNTEAFF TGTGCCAGCAGACCTCAGGGGGATATGAACACTGAAGCTTTCTTT
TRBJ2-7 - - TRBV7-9 CASSLPPGHSDYEQYF TGTGCCAGCAGCTTACCCCCCGGACACTCGGATTACGAGCAGTACTTC
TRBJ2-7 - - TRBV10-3 CAISGGNSYEQYF TGTGCCATCAGTGGAGGGAACTCCTACGAGCAGTACTTC
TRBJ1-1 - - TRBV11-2 CASSLTRTNTEAFF TGTGCCAGCAGCTTAACCAGGACTAACACTGAAGCTTTCTTT
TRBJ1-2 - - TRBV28 CASSLSFEGRAVGYTF TGTGCCAGCAGTTTATCCTTTGAGGGCCGCGCAGTAGGCTACACCTTC
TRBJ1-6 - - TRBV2 CASSEVVTGTPYSPLHF TGTGCCAGCAGTGAAGTCGTGACAGGCACCCCCTATTCACCCCTCCACTTT
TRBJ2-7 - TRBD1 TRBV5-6 CASSSGQGAYEQYF TGTGCCAGCAGTTCGGGACAGGGGGCCTACGAGCAGTACTTC
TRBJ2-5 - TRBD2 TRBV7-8 CASSSRLAGAWYQETQYF TGTGCCAGCAGCTCCCGACTAGCGGGAGCATGGTACCAAGAGACCCAGTACTTC
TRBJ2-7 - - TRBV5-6 CASSLNRAPYEQYF TGTGCCAGCAGCTTGAACAGGGCCCCTTACGAGCAGTACTTC
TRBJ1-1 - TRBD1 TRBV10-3 CAISDGTANTEAFF TGTGCCATCAGTGATGGGACAGCGAACACTGAAGCTTTCTTT
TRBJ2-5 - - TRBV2 CASSGGLTETQYF TGTGCCAGCAGTGGCGGACTAACGGAGACCCAGTACTTC
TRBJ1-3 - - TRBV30 CAWSVIRGLTGNTIYF TGTGCCTGGAGTGTAATACGGGGCTTAACTGGAAACACCATATATTTT
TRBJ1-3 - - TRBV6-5 CASSYSIGEYGNTIYF TGTGCCAGCAGTTACTCGATAGGGGAGTACGGAAACACCATATATTTT
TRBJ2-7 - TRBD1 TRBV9 CASSVGQGVSYEQYF TGTGCCAGCAGCGTAGGACAGGGTGTGTCCTACGAGCAGTACTTC
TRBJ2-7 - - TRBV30 CAWSVTGYYEQYF TGTGCCTGGAGTGTAACAGGGTACTACGAGCAGTACTTC
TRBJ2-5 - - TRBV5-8 CASSLVEFEETQYF TGTGCCAGCAGCTTGGTAGAATTTGAGGAGACCCAGTACTTC
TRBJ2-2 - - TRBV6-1 CASSEVRAGELFF TGTGCCAGCAGTGAAGTGAGGGCCGGGGAGCTGTTTTTT
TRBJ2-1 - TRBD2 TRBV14 CASSLLAGGSNEQFF TGTGCCAGCAGCCTTCTAGCGGGGGGTTCCAATGAGCAGTTCTTC
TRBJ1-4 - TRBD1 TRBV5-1 CASSSDREDLGKLFF TGCGCCAGCAGTTCTGACAGGGAGGATTTGGGAAAACTGTTTTTT
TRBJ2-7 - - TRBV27 CASKSNGAALTYEQYF TGTGCTTCGAAATCTAACGGGGCAGCCCTCACCTACGAGCAGTACTTC
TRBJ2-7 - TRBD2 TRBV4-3 CASSSGLAGAYEQYF TGCGCCAGCAGCTCGGGACTAGCGGGTGCCTACGAGCAGTACTTC
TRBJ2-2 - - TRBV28 CASSFLTVSGELFF TGTGCCAGCAGTTTCCTGACAGTGAGCGGGGAGCTGTTTTTT
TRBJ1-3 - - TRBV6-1 CASSDAHSEGSGNTIYF TGTGCCAGCAGTGACGCCCACAGCGAGGGCTCTGGAAACACCATATATTTT
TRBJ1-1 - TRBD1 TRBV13 CASSLIGDRASEAFF TGTGCCAGCAGCTTAATTGGGGACAGGGCCTCCGAAGCTTTCTTT